This passage covers 8 T cell receptor beta chains from one sample sequenced in a study of beta chain features in type 1 diabetes. Study-level points and caveats: Shortening that was moderate but significant affected the TCRB CDR3s of Type 1 diabetes patients in all four CD4+ subsets.

These receptors have no known antigen. As every portion of the isolated RNA was reverse transcribed, the sequencing read expressed TCRB transcripts. Clones were sequenced by immunoSEQ multiplex PCR, and TCRdb holds only the in-frame ones, with some missing. The table lists roughly 340,000 clones, approximately 15% of them singletons, with 0.015% in the top ten. The specimen sequenced was naive CD4+ T cells from blood. The receptors stem from a woman aged 18-35 years with type 1 diabetes.

The rearrangement uses TRBV5-1 and TRBJ2-2; the match to TRBD1 covers 7 bases. The CDR3 loop spans 14 amino acids. The germline V gene has CDR1 SGHRS and CDR2 YFSETQ. V was pared by 4 bases and J by 0 bases, with 0 bases of the junction left unmatched. The CDR3 region has the DNA TGCGCCAGCAGCACAGGGGCGAACACCGGGGAGCTGTTTTTT. Protein: CASSTGANTGELFF. The whole variable domain, filled in from reference TRBV5-1 and TRBJ2-2, reads KAGVTQTPRYLIKTRGQQVTLSCSPISGHRSVSWYQQTPGQGLQFLFEYFSETQRNKGNFPGRFSGRQFSNSRSEMNVSTLELGDSALYLCASSTGANTGELFFGEGSRLTVL.

The V gene is TRBV9, the J gene TRBJ2-7; TRBD2 aligns across 11 bases. V lost 6 bases and J lost 1; bases outside the gene matches: 6. Germline CDR1 is SGDLS and CDR2 is YYNGEE. The CDR3 runs to 15 residues. CDR3 nucleotide sequence: TGTGCCAGCAACTCCGGGACTAGCGGTTCCTACGAGCAGTACGTC. It is translated as CASNSGTSGSYEQYV.

In its sample, this clone was seen a few times. The rearrangement uses TRBV5-4 and TRBJ1-2; 7 positions agree with TRBD1. Trimming cost V 4 bases and J 2 bases; bases outside gene matches: 14. In germline, CDR1 is SGHNT, CDR2 YYREEE (reference sequence). The CDR3 runs to 17 residues. The CDR3 nucleotides read TGTGCCAGCAGCCCAGAGGGGAGGAGGGGGCCGAACTATGGCTACACCTTC. Its translation: CASSPEGRRGPNYGYTF.

This rearrangement joins TRBV15 to TRBJ2-2; D might be TRBD1 (6 bases). The CDR3 has 16 residues. Germline V CDR1 and CDR2: LNHNV, YYDKDF (reference sequence). Trimming took 4 bases from V and 5 from J, leaving 17 bases between them. The CDR3 loop reads CATSKSSGTRTGELFF. The CDR3 DNA reads TGTGCCACCAGCAAAAGTTCCGGGACAAGGACCGGGGAGCTGTTTTTT.

This clone occurred a few times. The genes are TRBV7-9 and TRBJ1-5, with a possible D match to TRBD1 (5 bases). Between the trimmed V and J ends, which lost 5 bases and 7 bases, there was a span of 15 bases. The germline gives CDR1 SEHNR, CDR2 FQNEAQ (reference sequence). The CDR3 covers 14 residues. CDR3 loop: CASSPQGGEQPQHF. The CDR3 coding sequence is TGTGCCAGCAGCCCCCAGGGTGGGGAACAGCCCCAGCATTTT.

The chain couples TRBV27 to TRBJ2-7, with 7 bases matching TRBD2. Germline lookup yields CDR1 MNHEY and CDR2 SMNVEV (reference sequence). The CDR3 runs to 14 residues. With V trimmed by 3 bases and J by 6 bases, 8 bases remained unmatched. The DNA of the CDR3 is TGTGCCAGCAGTTTGCGGGAGAGGGAGGTCGAGCAGTACTTC. Amino acid sequence: CASSLREREVEQYF.

V gene TRBV18 combines with J gene TRBJ2-1, with 7 bases identical to TRBD1. The trim removed 7 bases at V and 6 bases at J, leaving 6 bases unmatched. The CDR3 consists of 13 residues. Per the germline V gene, CDR1 is KGHSH and CDR2 is LQKENI. The CDR3 DNA reads TGTGCCAGCTGGCGGACAGGTTCCAATGAGCAGTTCTTC. Translated: CASWRTGSNEQFF.

This clone has only a few counts. This sample also contains other DNA sequences that code for the same CDR3. The chain employs TRBV9 and TRBJ2-3, with 8 bases fitting TRBD1. Unmatched junction bases numbered 3, after V lost 0 bases and J lost 6 bases. Per the germline V gene, CDR1 is SGDLS and CDR2 is YYNGEE. The CDR3 runs 14 residues. The CDR3 DNA sequence: TGTGCCAGCAGCGTAGGGCAGGGGGCCGATACGCAGTATTTT. It codes for CASSVGQGADTQYF.